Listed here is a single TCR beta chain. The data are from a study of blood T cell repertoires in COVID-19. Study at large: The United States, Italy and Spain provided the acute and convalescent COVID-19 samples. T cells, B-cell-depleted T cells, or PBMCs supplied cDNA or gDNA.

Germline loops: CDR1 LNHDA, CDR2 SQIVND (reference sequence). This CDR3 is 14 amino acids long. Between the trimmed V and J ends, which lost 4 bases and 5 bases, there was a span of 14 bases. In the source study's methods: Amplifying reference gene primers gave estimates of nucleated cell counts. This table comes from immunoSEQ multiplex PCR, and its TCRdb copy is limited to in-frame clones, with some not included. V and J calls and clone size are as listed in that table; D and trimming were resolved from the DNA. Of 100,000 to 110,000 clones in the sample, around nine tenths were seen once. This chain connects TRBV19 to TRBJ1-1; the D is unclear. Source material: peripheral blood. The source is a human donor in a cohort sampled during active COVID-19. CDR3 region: CASSKLEGWTEAFF. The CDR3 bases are TGTGCCAGTAGTAAGCTGGAGGGATGGACTGAAGCTTTCTTT.